The 8 T cell receptor beta chains reported below all come from one sample, sequenced in a study of beta chain features in type 1 diabetes. Study-wide results and caveats: Researchers report that Type 1 diabetes patients had moderately but significantly shorter TCRB CDR3s across all four CD4+ subsets.

For these receptors, no antigen is known. Reverse transcription of all isolated RNA meant that expressed TCRB transcripts were sequenced. The assay was immunoSEQ multiplex PCR, and TCRdb's table has in-frame clones only and misses some. The table has 50,000 or so clones, approximately 45% seen once. The sample taken for sequencing was Tregs from blood. These receptors all come from a man in his thirties or forties with type 1 diabetes.

The chain links TRBV25-1 to TRBJ1-2, with D perhaps matching TRBD1 (6 bases). Germline values: CDR1 MGHDK, CDR2 SYGVNS. The CDR3 consists of 16 residues. V lost 3 bases and J lost 5, with 19 bases in between. In DNA form, the CDR3 reads TGTGCCAGCAGTGATGATAGGGGTGACAGGATATATGGCTACACCTTC. Its protein product is CASSDDRGDRIYGYTF.

The chain recombines TRBV6-5 with TRBJ2-2; D is perhaps TRBD2 (6 bases). This CDR3 is 13 amino acids long. V was cut by 5 bases and J by 6 bases, with 10 bases left in between. CDR1 and CDR2 (germline): MNHEY, SVGAGI. CDR3: CASSRSGAGELFF. The DNA of the CDR3 is TGTGCCAGCAGTCGCTCGGGGGCCGGGGAGCTGTTTTTT.

The rearrangement uses TRBV28 and TRBJ2-5; D uncertain. The V end lost 7 bases, the J end lost 1 base, and 10 bases lay between the germline ends. The CDR3 contains 13 residues. Per the germline V gene, CDR1 is MDHEN and CDR2 is SYDVKM. The CDR3 is CASTGLPQETQYF. The CDR3 DNA sequence: TGTGCCAGCACAGGATTACCCCAAGAGACCCAGTACTTC.

This clone was counted a few times. This chain connects TRBV7-2 to TRBJ2-4; 9 nucleotides agree with TRBD1. The CDR3 is made up of 14 amino acids. The germline V gene has CDR1 SGHTA and CDR2 FQGNSA. Trimming took 4 bases from V and 9 from J; bases not matched to a gene: 7. The CDR3 here is CASSSVTGGGIQYF. As DNA, the CDR3 is TGTGCCAGCAGCTCCGTAACAGGGGGCGGCATTCAGTACTTC.

The chain has TRBV7-2 and TRBJ1-4; D is ambiguous. Germline loops: CDR1 SGHTA, CDR2 FQGNSA. Trimming stripped 5 bases from V and 8 bases from J, with 12 bases between. The CDR3 is 13 amino acids. The DNA for the CDR3 is TGTGCCAGCAGCACGGATACGGGGGAAAAACTGTTTTTT. Encoded protein: CASSTDTGEKLFF.

This clone was seen more than once but under ten times. The gene calls are TRBV6-1 and TRBJ2-1, with D possibly being TRBD2 (6 bases). This CDR3 region has 14 residues. Trimming took 1 base from V and 2 from J, leaving 6 bases between them. Germline lookup yields CDR1 MNHNS and CDR2 SASEGT. The CDR3 bases are TGTGCCAGCAGTGAAGGGACTACCTACAATGAGCAGTTCTTC. This translates into CASSEGTTYNEQFF.

The rearrangement joins TRBV7-2 to TRBJ2-3; perhaps TRBD1 as D (6 bases). The CDR3 is made up of 16 amino acids. CDR1 and CDR2 (germline): SGHTA, FQGNSA. V gave up 0 bases and J gave up 3 bases, with 13 bases separating them. The chain's CDR3 is CASSLALGQGTDTQYF. CDR3 DNA sequence: TGTGCCAGCAGCTTAGCGCTCGGGCAGGGGACAGATACGCAGTATTTT.

The chain recombines TRBV6-1 with TRBJ2-7; 8 positions match TRBD1. V shed 3 bases and J 5 bases; nucleotides not matched to a gene: 3. The CDR3 sequence is 13 residues long. CDR1 is MNHNS and CDR2 is SASEGT in the germline V gene. CDR3 in DNA: TGTGCCAGCAGTGATCCACAGGGGGACGAGCAGTACTTC. As protein: CASSDPQGDEQYF.